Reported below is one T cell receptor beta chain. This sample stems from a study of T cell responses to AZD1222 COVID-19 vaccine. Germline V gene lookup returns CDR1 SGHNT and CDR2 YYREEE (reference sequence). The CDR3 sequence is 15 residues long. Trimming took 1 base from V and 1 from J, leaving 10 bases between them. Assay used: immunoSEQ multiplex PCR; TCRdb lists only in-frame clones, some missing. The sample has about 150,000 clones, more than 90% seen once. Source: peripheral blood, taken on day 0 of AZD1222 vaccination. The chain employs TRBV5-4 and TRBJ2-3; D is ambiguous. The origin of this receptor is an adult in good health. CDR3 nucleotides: TGTGCCAGCAGCTTGCCCAAGCGAGGCACAGATACGCAGTATTTT. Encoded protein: CASSLPKRGTDTQYF.